The 4 T cell receptor beta chains presented below share a single source sample, sequenced in a study of T cells in Graves' hyperthyroidism and ophthalmopathy. Using RNA transcripts as the source, TCR beta CDR3 regions were amplified. A set of HTBI primers served as the primers for a first-round RT-PCR of the TCR CDR3. TCRdb used MiXCR to reprocess the multiplex PCR reads, holding one entry per CDR3 protein. The sample lists about 600,000 distinct CDR3 sequences, roughly 15% occurring once. What was sequenced was blood. These receptors all come from a woman aged 45-59 years with Graves' ophthalmopathy.

This clonotype was observed many times. J is TRBJ2-2 and V is TRBV12-3 or TRBV12-4; D is possibly TRBD2 (7 bases). This CDR3 is 18 amino acids long. V was cut by 1 base and J by 4 bases, with 19 bases left in between. The CDR3 here is CASSLEKGGGLITGELFF. The CDR3 bases are TGTGCCAGCAGTTTAGAGAAGGGGGGGGGCTTGATCACCGGGGAGCTGTTTTTT.

This clonotype has a count of ten or more. The chain links TRBV6-6 to TRBJ2-7, with 8 bases fitting TRBD2. CDR3 length: 19 amino acids. CDR1 and CDR2 (germline): MNHNY, SVGAGI (reference sequence). V was pared by 0 bases and J by 3 bases, with 16 bases of the junction left unmatched. This CDR3 reads CASSYSIGSGNIGSYEQYF. CDR3 nucleotide sequence: TGTGCCAGCAGTTACTCGATTGGTAGCGGGAATATTGGGAGCTACGAGCAGTACTTC.

The V and J genes are TRBV15 and TRBJ2-2; D is ambiguous. Trimming removed 2 bases from V and 6 bases from J, with 7 bases in between. Germline loops: CDR1 LNHNV, CDR2 YYDKDF (reference sequence). This CDR3 has 13 residues. Written as DNA, the CDR3 is TGTGCCACCAGCAGAACCGGCTCCGGGGAGCTGTTTTTT. This sequence encodes CATSRTGSGELFF.

This rearrangement joins TRBV4-2 to TRBJ2-5, with a possible D match to TRBD1 (5 bases). Germline CDR1 reads LGHNA; CDR2 reads YNFKEQ. This CDR3 contains 12 residues. The germline V and J ends were trimmed by 0 bases and 9 bases, with 8 bases remaining between them. The CDR3 spells CASSQEKGAQYF. CDR3 DNA sequence: TGTGCCAGCAGCCAAGAGAAAGGGGCCCAGTACTTC.